Below are 20 T cell receptor beta chains sequenced from a single sample in a study of T cells in Graves' hyperthyroidism and ophthalmopathy. What was amplified from RNA transcripts were TCR beta CDR3 regions. A set of HTBI primers served as the primers for a first-round RT-PCR of the TCR CDR3. TCRdb reanalysed the multiplex PCR reads using MiXCR and keeps one entry per CDR3 protein. The table has about 250,000 distinct CDR3 sequences, roughly a quarter seen once. The material sequenced was blood. These receptors originate from a woman aged 40 to 50 with Graves' ophthalmopathy.

V and J are TRBV5-8 and TRBJ2-7; D perhaps matches TRBD2 (6 bases). This CDR3 has 15 residues. V lost 4 bases and J lost 2, with 16 bases in between. The germline gives CDR1 SGHTS, CDR2 YDEGEE. The CDR3 bases are TGTGCCAGCAGCAAGTCGAGCGGAGGGGCCTACGAGCAGTACTTC. It specifies CASSKSSGGAYEQYF.

This clonotype has ten or more counts. The V gene is TRBV28, the J gene TRBJ2-2; D is unresolved. V was trimmed by 1 base and J by 0 bases, leaving 9 bases between them. The CDR3 contains 16 residues. Looked up from germline, CDR1 is MDHEN and CDR2 is SYDVKM. The CDR3 is CASSLSEIANTGELFF. For the CDR3, the DNA is TGTGCCAGCAGTTTATCTGAGATCGCGAACACCGGGGAGCTGTTTTTT.

This clonotype was recorded many times. Being one base from a much bigger clone, this may be a read error. J is TRBJ1-2 and V is TRBV15; D unclear. Germline V gene lookup returns CDR1 LNHNV and CDR2 YYDKDF (reference sequence). CDR3 length: 17 amino acids. Between the trimmed V and J ends, which lost 0 bases and 3 bases, there was a span of 17 bases. The CDR3 DNA reads TGTGCCACCAGCAGAGATACGGGTCGACACCAAGACTATGGCTACACCTTC. This gives the protein CATSRDTGRHQDYGYTF.

This clonotype came up many times. V is TRBV15 and J is TRBJ1-1, with a possible D match to TRBD1 (6 bases). The CDR3 runs to 14 residues. Trimming shortened V by 5 bases and J by 3 bases, and 13 bases separated the two germline ends. Germline V lookup: CDR1 LNHNV, CDR2 YYDKDF (reference sequence). CDR3: CATSPRDKHTEAFF. The CDR3 DNA follows: TGTGCCACCAGCCCACGGGACAAACACACTGAAGCTTTCTTT.

In its sample, this clonotype was seen many times. The chain combines TRBV28 with TRBJ1-2, with D hard to call. This CDR3 has 13 residues. V was pared by 3 bases and J by 2 bases, with 7 bases between. The germline CDR1 and CDR2 sequences are MDHEN and SYDVKM. CDR3: CASSFPGNYGYTF. In DNA form, the CDR3 reads TGTGCCAGCAGTTTCCCTGGAAACTATGGCTACACCTTC.

This clonotype was seen ten or more times. This chain uses TRBV20-1 with TRBJ1-2; 9 bases line up with TRBD1. Unmatched junction bases numbered 10, after V lost 4 bases and J lost 4 bases. Germline V gene lookup returns CDR1 DFQATT and CDR2 SNEGSKA (reference sequence). CDR3 size: 15 residues. Here the CDR3 DNA reads TGCAGTGCTACTATCCGGGACAGGGCTTTCTATGGCTACACCTTC. It encodes CSATIRDRAFYGYTF.

This clonotype has more than one count but fewer than ten. One base away lies a much larger clone, so this may be a sequencing read error. The chain joins TRBV18 to TRBJ1-1; D gene uncertain. This CDR3 comprises 14 residues. CDR1 KGHSH and CDR2 LQKENI come from the germline V gene. The CDR3 DNA reads TGTGCCGGCTCACCAACCTCCGGGAGCGCTGAAGCTTTCTTT. Amino acids: CAGSPTSGSAEAFF.

The rearrangement joins TRBV11-2 to TRBJ2-7; D gene uncertain. Trimming cost V 2 bases and J 7 bases, with 18 bases left between them. Germline CDR1 and CDR2: SGHAT and FQNNGV. The CDR3 has 15 residues. For the CDR3, the DNA is TGTGCCAGCAGCTTAAATCAGGTGTCTCTTCGTGAGCAGTACTTC. Protein product: CASSLNQVSLREQYF.

This clonotype was counted many times. The CDR3 region has the DNA TGCAGTGCTAGGTTCAGTTTCCAAGAGACCCAGTACTTC. Translation: CSARFSFQETQYF. The chain carries TRBV20-1 and TRBJ2-5; D gene ambiguous. Germline CDR1 and CDR2: DFQATT and SNEGSKA (reference sequence). The CDR3 is 13 residues long. V was cut by 3 bases and J by 1 base, with 9 bases left in between.

Many counts were recorded for this clonotype. V and J are TRBV6-4 and TRBJ2-7; D possibly matches TRBD1 or TRBD2 (6 bases each). CDR1 is MRHNA, CDR2 SNTAGT, per germline. The V and J ends lost 5 bases and 2 bases respectively, with 22 bases between them. The CDR3 is 17 residues long. The DNA for the CDR3 is TGTGCCAGCAGTCAGGCTGTAGGCGGGACACCGACCTACGAGCAGTACTTC. This translates into CASSQAVGGTPTYEQYF.

This clonotype showed up many times. The rearrangement uses TRBV19 and TRBJ2-2; D uncertain. This CDR3 spans 14 amino acids. CDR1 is LNHDA and CDR2 is SQIVND in the germline V gene (reference sequence). Trimming pared 5 bases from V and 0 bases from J, leaving 7 bases between. The CDR3 sequence is CASSRLANTGELFF. The CDR3 DNA reads TGTGCCAGTAGTCGTCTAGCGAACACCGGGGAGCTGTTTTTT. Based on the CDR3 plus reference TRBV19 and TRBJ2-2, the full variable domain is DGGITQSPKYLFRKEGQNVTLSCEQNLNHDAMYWYRQDPGQGLRLIYYSQIVNDFQKGDIAEGYSVSREKKESFPLTVTSAQKNPTAFYLCASSRLANTGELFFGEGSRLTVL.

This clonotype was counted a few times. The chain recombines TRBV30 with TRBJ1-6; D is uncertain. CDR3 length equals 14 residues. Germline CDR1 reads GTSNPN; CDR2 reads SVGIG (reference sequence). Trimming left V 0 bases short and J 7 bases short, with 10 bases between. The CDR3 loop is CAWSVTGKNSPLHF. The CDR3 DNA reads TGTGCCTGGAGTGTAACGGGCAAAAATTCACCCCTCCACTTT.

This clonotype appeared many times. The chain recombines TRBV29-1 with TRBJ1-2; the D is unclear. Trimming pared 3 bases from V and 3 bases from J, leaving 11 bases between. CDR1 SQVTM and CDR2 ANQGSEA come from the germline V gene. This CDR3 is 13 amino acids long. CDR3: CSVDWVSHYGYTF. The CDR3, as DNA: TGCAGCGTTGATTGGGTATCCCACTATGGCTACACCTTC.

This chain connects TRBV28 to TRBJ2-7, with TRBD2 matching over 11 bases. Trimming cost V 10 bases and J 4 bases; bases outside gene matches: 12. This CDR3 comprises 15 residues. Germline V lookup: CDR1 MDHEN, CDR2 SYDVKM. The CDR3 region is CATLPRTSGQYEQYF. The CDR3 DNA follows: TGTGCCACGCTCCCCCGGACTAGCGGGCAATACGAGCAGTACTTC. The whole variable domain, filled in from reference TRBV28 and TRBJ2-7, reads DVKVTQSSRYLVKRTGEKVFLECVQDMDHENMFWYRQDPGLGLRLIYFSYDVKMKEKGDIPEGYSVSREKKERFSLILESASTNQTSMYLCATLPRTSGQYEQYFGPGTRLTVT.

V usage is TRBV30 and J usage is TRBJ1-2; maybe TRBD1 (6 bases). CDR3 size: 13 residues. With 3 bases removed from V and 4 bases from J, the gap between germline ends came to 12 bases. The germline V gene has CDR1 GTSNPN and CDR2 SVGIG (reference sequence). The CDR3 coding sequence is TGTGCCTGGAGAACAGGGAGACGCTATGGCTACACCTTC. It yields the protein CAWRTGRRYGYTF.

The rearrangement uses TRBV18 and TRBJ2-2; D unclear. V was pared by 1 base and J by 3 bases, with 3 bases between. CDR1 is KGHSH and CDR2 is LQKENI in the germline V gene. The CDR3 covers 13 residues. The CDR3: CASSPRDTGELFF. The CDR3 nucleotides are TGTGCCAGCTCACCACGGGACACCGGGGAGCTGTTTTTT.

This clonotype was seen ten or more times. This chain connects TRBV7-8 to TRBJ2-5; tentative D call: TRBD2 (6 bases). Germline V lookup: CDR1 SGHVS, CDR2 FQNEAQ. The CDR3 is 17 amino acids. V was clipped by 2 bases and J by 5 bases, with 21 bases between them. CDR3 sequence: CASSLWARLVPAETQYF. The CDR3 nucleotides are TGTGCCAGCAGCTTATGGGCCCGACTAGTTCCGGCGGAGACCCAGTACTTC.

This rearrangement joins TRBV6-1 to TRBJ1-2, with D unclear. CDR3 length: 14 residues. Germline V gene lookup returns CDR1 MNHNS and CDR2 SASEGT. Trimming left V 1 base short and J 3 bases short, with 9 bases between. The CDR3 DNA sequence: TGTGCCAGCAGTGAAGGCTGGGCGGACTATGGCTACACCTTC. Translation: CASSEGWADYGYTF.

This clonotype has ten or more counts. The chain has TRBV28 and TRBJ2-2; D perhaps matches TRBD2 (5 bases). Germline V gene sequence: CDR1 MDHEN, CDR2 SYDVKM. Trimming removed 8 bases from V and 7 bases from J, with 11 bases in between. The CDR3 is 12 residues long. This chain's CDR3 is CASSTGFGELFF. The CDR3 DNA follows: TGTGCCAGCTCCACGGGGTTCGGGGAGCTGTTTTTT.

This clonotype came up many times. V is TRBV12-3 or TRBV12-4 and J is TRBJ2-3, with D tentatively TRBD1 (5 bases). V lost 7 bases to trimming and J lost 2 bases, with 13 bases between them. The CDR3 contains 14 residues. The CDR3 loop is CASTLDTPTDTQYF. As DNA, the CDR3 is TGTGCCAGCACCCTGGACACCCCCACAGATACGCAGTATTTT.